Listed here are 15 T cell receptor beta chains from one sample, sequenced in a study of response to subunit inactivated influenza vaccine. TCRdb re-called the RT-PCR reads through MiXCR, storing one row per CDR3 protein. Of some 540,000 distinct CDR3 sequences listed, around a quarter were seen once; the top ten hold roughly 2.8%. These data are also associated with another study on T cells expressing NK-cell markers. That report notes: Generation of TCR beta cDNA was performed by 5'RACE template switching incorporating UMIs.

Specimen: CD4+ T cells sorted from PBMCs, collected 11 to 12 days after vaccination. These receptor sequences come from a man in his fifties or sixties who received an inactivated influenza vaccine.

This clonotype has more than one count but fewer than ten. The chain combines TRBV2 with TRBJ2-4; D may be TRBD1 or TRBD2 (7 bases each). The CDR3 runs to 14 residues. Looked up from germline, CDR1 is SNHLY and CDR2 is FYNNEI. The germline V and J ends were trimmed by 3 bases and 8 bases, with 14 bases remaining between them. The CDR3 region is CASSDGRGRDIQYF. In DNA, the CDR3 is TGTGCCAGCAGTGATGGCAGGGGGAGGGACATTCAGTACTTC.

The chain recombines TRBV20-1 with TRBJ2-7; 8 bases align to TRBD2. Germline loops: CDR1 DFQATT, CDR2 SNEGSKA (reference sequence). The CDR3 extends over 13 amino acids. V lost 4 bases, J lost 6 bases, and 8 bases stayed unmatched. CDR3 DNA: TGCAGTGCTACCTCGGGGGGGAAATTCGAGCAGTACTTC. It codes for CSATSGGKFEQYF.

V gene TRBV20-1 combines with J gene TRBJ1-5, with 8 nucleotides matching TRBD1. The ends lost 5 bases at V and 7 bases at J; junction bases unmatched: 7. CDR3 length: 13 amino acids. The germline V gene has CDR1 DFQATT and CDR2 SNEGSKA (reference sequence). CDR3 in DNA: TGCAGTGCTCAGGACAGGGCGGGGCAGCCCCAGCATTTT. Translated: CSAQDRAGQPQHF.

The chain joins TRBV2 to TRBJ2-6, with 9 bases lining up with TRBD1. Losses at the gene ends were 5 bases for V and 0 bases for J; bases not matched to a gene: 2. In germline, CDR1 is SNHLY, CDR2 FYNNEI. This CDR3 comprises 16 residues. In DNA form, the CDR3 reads TGTGCCAGCAGTCCGGACAGGGGCTCTGGGGCCAACGTCCTGACTTTC. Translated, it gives CASSPDRGSGANVLTF.

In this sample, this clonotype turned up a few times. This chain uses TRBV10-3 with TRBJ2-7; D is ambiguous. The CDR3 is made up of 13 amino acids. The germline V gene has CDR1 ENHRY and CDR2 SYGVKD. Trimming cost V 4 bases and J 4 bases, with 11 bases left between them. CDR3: CAISGVGGYEQYF. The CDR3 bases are TGTGCCATCAGTGGGGTAGGCGGTTACGAGCAGTACTTC.

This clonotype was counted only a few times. CDR3 sequence: CASSQVYLRRQGDQPQHF. CDR3 nucleotide sequence: TGCGCCAGCAGCCAAGTATACTTAAGGAGACAGGGGGATCAGCCCCAGCATTTT. V is TRBV4-3 and J is TRBJ1-5, with 9 bases identical to TRBD1. After removal of 1 base from V and 5 bases from J, the junction contained 12 bases not matched to a gene. CDR1 and CDR2 from the germline V gene are LGHNA and YSLEER. The CDR3 is 18 amino acids.

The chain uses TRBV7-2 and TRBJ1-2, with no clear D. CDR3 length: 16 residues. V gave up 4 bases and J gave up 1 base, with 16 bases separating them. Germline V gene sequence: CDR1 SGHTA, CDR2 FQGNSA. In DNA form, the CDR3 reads TGTGCCAGCAGCTCCCGACCCCGGACGGTTAACTATGGCTACACCTTC. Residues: CASSSRPRTVNYGYTF.

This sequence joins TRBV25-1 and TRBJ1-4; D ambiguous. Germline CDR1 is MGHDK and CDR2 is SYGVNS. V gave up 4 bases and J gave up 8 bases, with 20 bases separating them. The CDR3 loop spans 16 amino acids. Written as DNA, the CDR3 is TGTGCCAGCAGTGTTTTGTCCTTCTGGGGTGGGGAAAAACTGTTTTTT. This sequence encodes CASSVLSFWGGEKLFF.

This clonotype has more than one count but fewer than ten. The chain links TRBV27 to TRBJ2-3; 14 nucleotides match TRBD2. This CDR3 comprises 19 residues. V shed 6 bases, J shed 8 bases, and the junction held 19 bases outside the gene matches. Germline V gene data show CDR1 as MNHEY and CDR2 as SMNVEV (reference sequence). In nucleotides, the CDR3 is TGTGCCAGCAGACTCACTGCGAGACTAGCGGGGGGGCTGTTGGGTACGCAGTATTTT. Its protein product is CASRLTARLAGGLLGTQYF.

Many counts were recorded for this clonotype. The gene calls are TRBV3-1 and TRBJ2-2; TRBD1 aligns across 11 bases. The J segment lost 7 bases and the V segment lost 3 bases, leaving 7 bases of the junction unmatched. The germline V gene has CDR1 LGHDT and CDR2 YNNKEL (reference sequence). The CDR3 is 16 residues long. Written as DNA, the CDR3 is TGTGCCAGCAGCCAGCCGGACAGGGGGCGGGTCGGGGAGCTGTTTTTT. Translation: CASSQPDRGRVGELFF.

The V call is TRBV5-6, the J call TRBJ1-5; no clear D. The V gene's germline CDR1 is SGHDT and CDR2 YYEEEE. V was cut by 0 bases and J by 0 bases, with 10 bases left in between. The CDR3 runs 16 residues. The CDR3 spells CASSLGPQNSNQPQHF. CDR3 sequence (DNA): TGTGCCAGCAGCTTGGGTCCGCAGAATAGCAATCAGCCCCAGCATTTT.

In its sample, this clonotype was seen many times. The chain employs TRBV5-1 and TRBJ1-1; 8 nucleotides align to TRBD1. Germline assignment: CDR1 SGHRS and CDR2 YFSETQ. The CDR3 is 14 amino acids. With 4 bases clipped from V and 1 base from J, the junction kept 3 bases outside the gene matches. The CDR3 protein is CASSGGQENTEAFF. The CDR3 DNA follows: TGCGCCAGCAGCGGGGGACAGGAGAACACTGAAGCTTTCTTT.

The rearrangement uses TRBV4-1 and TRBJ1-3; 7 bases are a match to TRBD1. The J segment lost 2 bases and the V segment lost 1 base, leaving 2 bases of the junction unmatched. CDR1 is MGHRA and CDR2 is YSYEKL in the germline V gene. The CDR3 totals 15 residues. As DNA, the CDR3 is TGCGCCAGCAGCCAAGCGACAGGGCCTGGAAACACCATATATTTT. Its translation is CASSQATGPGNTIYF.

The DNA for the CDR3 is TGTGCCAGCAGTGGCAGACAGGGGTATACTGAAGCTTTCTTT. Amino acid sequence: CASSGRQGYTEAFF. J is TRBJ1-1 and V is TRBV25-1; 8 positions agree with TRBD1. The CDR3 extends over 14 amino acids. Germline values: CDR1 MGHDK, CDR2 SYGVNS. J lost 5 bases, V lost 4 bases, and 6 bases had no gene match.

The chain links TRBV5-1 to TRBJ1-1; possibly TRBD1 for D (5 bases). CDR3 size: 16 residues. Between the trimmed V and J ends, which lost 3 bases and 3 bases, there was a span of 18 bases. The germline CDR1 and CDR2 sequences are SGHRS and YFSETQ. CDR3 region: CASSWPHGGRDTEAFF. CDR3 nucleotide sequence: TGCGCCAGCAGCTGGCCCCATGGGGGTAGGGACACTGAAGCTTTCTTT.